A selection of T cell receptor beta chains follows, all from one sample in a study of human T cells and chemical hapten exposure. A single record per CDR3 protein comes from TCRdb applying MiXCR to the RACE reads. This table has around 300,000 distinct CDR3 sequences, about 7% appearing once. Material: whole blood, obtained in connection with sensitization to the hapten diphenylcyclopropenone (DPC). These receptors were collected from a woman between 18 and 29 years old with alopecia areata. Some clones in this sample may be carry-over from other donors' samples. CDR3s include the opening cysteine and the closing phenylalanine or tryptophan. The D gene is left open where the match is weak. Size is stated for part of the rows, as once, few or many counts, or as a class when the clone is expanded.

TRBJ1-4 few TRBV10-3 . TGTGCCATCAGTCCCGGACGGACCTTGGAAAAACTGTTTTTT CAISPGRTLEKLFF
TRBJ1-4 . TRBV7-9 TRBD1 TGTGCCAGCAGCTTAGCGACAGGGCCCCGTAGTGAAAAACTGTTTTTT CASSLATGPRSEKLFF
TRBJ1-5 . TRBV19 . TGTGCCAGTAGTATAGATCTGGCCAATCAGCCCCAGCATTTT CASSIDLANQPQHF
TRBJ1-5 few TRBV20-1 . TGCAGTGCTAGAGGTCCTACCAGGGAAAGCAATCAGCCCCAGCATTTT CSARGPTRESNQPQHF
TRBJ1-4 many TRBV4-3 TRBD1 TGCGCCAGCAGCCAAGTAAGAACAGGGGCTGAAAAACTGTTTTTT CASSQVRTGAEKLFF
TRBJ2-7 many TRBV6-5 . TGTGCCAGCAGCAAACCGATGAAACAGGGTCACGAGCAGTACTTC CASSKPMKQGHEQYF
TRBJ2-6 many TRBV2 . TGTGCCAGCACTTGGGACGGGATCTCTGGGGCCAACGTCCTGACTTTC CASTWDGISGANVLTF
TRBJ2-7 few TRBV6-6 . TGTGCCAGCAGTTATTCAGAAGGGCAGGTGTACGAGCAGTACTTC CASSYSEGQVYEQYF
TRBJ2-3 many TRBV20-1 . TGCACCGGGTGGGCCATAGCGACAGATACGCAGTATTTT CTGWAIATDTQYF
TRBJ1-2 few TRBV10-3 . TGTGCCATCAGGAGCCAGATCGGAGCTAACTATGGCTACACCTTC CAIRSQIGANYGYTF
TRBJ1-6 few TRBV19 TRBD1 TGTGCCAGCCTGGACAGGAGCTCCTATAATTCACCCCTCCACTTT CASLDRSSYNSPLHF
TRBJ1-1 many TRBV7-9 . TGTGCCAGCACCTCGCCCCGGCAAATGAACACTGAAGCTTTCTTT CASTSPRQMNTEAFF
TRBJ2-6 many TRBV4-2 . TGTGCCAGCAGCCTCGGACTCCTTACTCCTGGGGCCAACGTCCTGACTTTC CASSLGLLTPGANVLTF
TRBJ2-7 many TRBV6-5 TRBD1 TGTGCCAGCAGCCCGGGGACAGCAGGGGGCTACGAGCAGTACTTC CASSPGTAGGYEQYF
TRBJ2-5 many TRBV6-5 TRBD2 TGTGCCAGCAGGCAACCGGGGGGGGCCCGTCTGGAGACCCAGTACTTC CASRQPGGARLETQYF
TRBJ2-1 few TRBV6-2/TRBV6-3 . TGTGCCAGCAGTTACTCGATTGGGTCGGGGGAACGTTACAATGAGCAGTTCTTC CASSYSIGSGERYNEQFF
TRBJ1-2 few TRBV5-4 . TGTGCCAGCATCGGCCGGGACGGCTTTAACTATGGCTACACCTTC CASIGRDGFNYGYTF
TRBJ2-2 . TRBV20-1 . TGCAGTGCTAGACCCGGGCTTCCGAACACCGGGGAGCTGTTTTTT CSARPGLPNTGELFF
TRBJ2-7 . TRBV7-9 . TGTGCCAGCAGCCCTCTCCGTCCCGAGCAGTACTTC CASSPLRPEQYF
TRBJ2-5 many TRBV7-2 . TGTGCCAGCAGCTGGGGGGCAGAAGCGACCCAGTACTTC CASSWGAEATQYF
TRBJ2-4 few TRBV5-1 . TGCGCCAGCAGCTCAACCCCTACAGGCGTGGGGGACATTCAGTACTTC CASSSTPTGVGDIQYF
TRBJ2-3 few TRBV20-1 . TGCAGTGCCCTGCGGGGAGATACGCAGTATTTT CSALRGDTQYF
TRBJ2-3 many TRBV12-3/TRBV12-4 . TGTGCCAGCAGTCGGCTAGCAAACACAGATACGCAGTATTTT CASSRLANTDTQYF
TRBJ2-5 many TRBV12-3/TRBV12-4 . TGTGCCAGCAGCCTCTCTAGGAGAGAGACCCAGTACTTC CASSLSRRETQYF
TRBJ2-7 few TRBV6-5 . TGTGCCAGCAGTTACTCGGGGGCCCCGGCCTACGAGCAGTACTTC CASSYSGAPAYEQYF
TRBJ2-3 many TRBV4-2 . TGTGCCAGCAGCCAAGCCGTTAGTGCGGGACGAGGCACAGATACGCAGTATTTT CASSQAVSAGRGTDTQYF